This entry is about one T cell receptor beta chain. The antigen is undetermined. This PCR relied on a set of 60 Vbeta primers and 13 Jbeta primers. Assay used: immunoSEQ multiplex PCR; TCRdb lists only in-frame clones, some missing. This table has 180,000 or so clones, about 85% appearing once. These data come from a study of cytomegalovirus exposure and HLA in healthy donors. Overall study results and limits: Within the data, a cluster of highly shared sequence variants was likely a sequencing artifact. There were some public TCRs occurring in many donors, but most TCR sequences were rare. HLA-A and HLA-B allele assignments for most subjects were reportedly predicted accurately using TCR beta sequences. Looking again later, the authors saw that most CMV-associated TCR beta chains seemed HLA-restricted.

Germline CDR1 and CDR2: SGHRS and YFSETQ. V was pared by 4 bases and J by 1 base, with 9 bases between. The CDR3 is made up of 14 amino acids. The clonotype comes from a girl aged 10 to 17 in good health and CMV-seropositive. Sequencing was carried out using PBMCs. The V and J genes are TRBV5-1 and TRBJ1-5; D is possibly TRBD1 (6 bases). The CDR3 nucleotides are TGCGCCAGCAGCCCGGACAGCAGCAATCAGCCCCAGCATTTT. It translates to CASSPDSSNQPQHF.